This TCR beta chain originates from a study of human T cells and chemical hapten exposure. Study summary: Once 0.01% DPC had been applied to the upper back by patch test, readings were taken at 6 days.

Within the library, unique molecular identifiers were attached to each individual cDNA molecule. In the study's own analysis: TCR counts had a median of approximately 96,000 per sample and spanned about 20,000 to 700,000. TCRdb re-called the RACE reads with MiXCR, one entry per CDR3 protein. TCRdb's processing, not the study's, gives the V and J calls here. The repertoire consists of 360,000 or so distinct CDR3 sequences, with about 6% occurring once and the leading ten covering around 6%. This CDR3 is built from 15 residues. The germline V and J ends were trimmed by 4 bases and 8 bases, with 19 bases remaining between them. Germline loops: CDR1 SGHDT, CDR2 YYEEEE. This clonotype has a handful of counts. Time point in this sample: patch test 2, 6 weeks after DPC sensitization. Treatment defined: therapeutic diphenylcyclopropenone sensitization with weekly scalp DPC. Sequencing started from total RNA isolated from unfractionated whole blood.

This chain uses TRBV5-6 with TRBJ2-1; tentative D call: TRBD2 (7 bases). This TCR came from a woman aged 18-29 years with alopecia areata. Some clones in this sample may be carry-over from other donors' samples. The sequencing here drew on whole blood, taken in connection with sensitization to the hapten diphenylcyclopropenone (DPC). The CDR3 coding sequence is TGTGCCAGCAGCAATTGGGGGGGCGCTGGATATGAGCAGTTCTTC. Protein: CASSNWGGAGYEQFF.